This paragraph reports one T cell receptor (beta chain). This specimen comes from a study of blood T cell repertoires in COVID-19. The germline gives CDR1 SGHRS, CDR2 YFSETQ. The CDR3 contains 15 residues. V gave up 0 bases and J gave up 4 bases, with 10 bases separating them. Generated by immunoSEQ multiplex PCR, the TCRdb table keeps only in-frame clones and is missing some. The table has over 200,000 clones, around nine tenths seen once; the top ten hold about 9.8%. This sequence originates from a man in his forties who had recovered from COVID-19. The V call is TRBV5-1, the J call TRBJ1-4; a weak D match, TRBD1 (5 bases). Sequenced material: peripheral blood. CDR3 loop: CASSLGQGGNEKLFF. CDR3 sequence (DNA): TGCGCCAGCAGCTTGGGGCAGGGTGGTAATGAAAAACTGTTTTTT. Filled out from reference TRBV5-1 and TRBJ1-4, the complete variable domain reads KAGVTQTPRYLIKTRGQQVTLSCSPISGHRSVSWYQQTPGQGLQFLFEYFSETQRNKGNFPGRFSGRQFSNSRSEMNVSTLELGDSALYLCASSLGQGGNEKLFFGSGTQLSVL.